The source of this TCR beta chain is a study of beta chain features in type 1 diabetes. The CDR3 runs to 11 residues. Per germline, CDR1 SNHLY and CDR2 FYNNEI. V lost 10 bases, J lost 0 bases, and 6 bases lay in between. Findings of the study overall: Insertion counts at VDJ junctions were lower in type 1 diabetes patients, who also showed more deletions there. Among patients, naive, central memory and Treg TCRB repertoires appeared more similar than among healthy donors. Researchers report that Type 1 diabetes patients had moderately but significantly shorter TCRB CDR3s across all four CD4+ subsets.

Expressed TCRB transcripts got sequenced, as all isolated RNA was reverse transcribed. Sequencing of naive, central memory and regulatory T cell samples gave an average of roughly 3.6 million reads. Using immunoSEQ multiplex PCR, the repertoire was profiled, and TCRdb retains in-frame clones only, with some absent. The repertoire consists of about 230,000 clones, with 9.6% occurring once and the leading ten covering 0.03% to 0.04%. Only a few counts were recorded for this clone. Its antigen remains unidentified. The sequenced sample was naive CD4+ T cells from blood. The chain carries TRBV2 and TRBJ1-2; D remains unclear. The receptor was derived from a young woman in good health. Here the CDR3 DNA reads TGTGCCAAGCAATCTAACTATGGCTACACCTTC. It codes for CAKQSNYGYTF. The whole variable domain, filled in from reference TRBV2 and TRBJ1-2, reads EPEVTQTPSHQVTQMGQEVILRCVPISNHLYFYWYRQILGQKVEFLVSFYNNEISEKSEIFDDQFSVERPDGSNFTLKIRSTKLEDSAMYFCAKQSNYGYTFGSGTRLTVV.